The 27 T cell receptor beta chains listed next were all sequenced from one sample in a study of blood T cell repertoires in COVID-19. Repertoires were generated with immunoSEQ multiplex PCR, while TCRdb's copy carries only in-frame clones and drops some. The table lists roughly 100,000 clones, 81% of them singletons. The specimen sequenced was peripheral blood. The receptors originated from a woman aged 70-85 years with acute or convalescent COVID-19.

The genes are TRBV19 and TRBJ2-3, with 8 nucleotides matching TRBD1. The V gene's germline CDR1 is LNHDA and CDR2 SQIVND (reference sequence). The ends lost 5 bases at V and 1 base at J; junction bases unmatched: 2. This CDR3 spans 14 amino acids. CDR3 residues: CASSEGQGTDTQYF. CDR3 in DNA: TGTGCCAGTAGTGAGGGACAGGGCACAGATACGCAGTATTTT.

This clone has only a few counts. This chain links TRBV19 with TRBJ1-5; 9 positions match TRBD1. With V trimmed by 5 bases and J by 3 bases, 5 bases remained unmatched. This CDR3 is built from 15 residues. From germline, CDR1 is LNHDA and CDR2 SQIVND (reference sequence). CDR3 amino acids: CASSWGQGHNQPQHF. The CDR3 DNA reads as TGTGCCAGTAGTTGGGGACAGGGTCACAATCAGCCCCAGCATTTT.

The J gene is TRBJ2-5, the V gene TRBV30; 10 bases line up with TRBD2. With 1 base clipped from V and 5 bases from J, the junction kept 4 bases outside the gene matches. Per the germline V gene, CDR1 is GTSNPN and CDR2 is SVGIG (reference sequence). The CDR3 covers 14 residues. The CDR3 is CAWSGSGGAETQYF. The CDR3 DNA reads TGTGCCTGGAGTGGAAGCGGGGGGGCTGAGACCCAGTACTTC.

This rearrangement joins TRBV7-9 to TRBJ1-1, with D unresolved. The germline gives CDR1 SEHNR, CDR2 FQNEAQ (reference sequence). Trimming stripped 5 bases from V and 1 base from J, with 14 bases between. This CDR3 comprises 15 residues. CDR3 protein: CASSPERSPNTEAFF. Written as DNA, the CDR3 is TGTGCCAGCAGCCCAGAGCGGTCCCCGAACACTGAAGCTTTCTTT.

CDR3 in amino acids: CASSEAQGYTQYF. The CDR3 bases are TGTGCCAGCAGTGAAGCTCAGGGTTACACGCAGTATTTT. The gene calls are TRBV6-1 and TRBJ2-3, with D perhaps matching TRBD1 (5 bases). The CDR3 totals 13 residues. From germline, CDR1 is MNHNS and CDR2 SASEGT. V was pared by 0 bases and J by 9 bases, with 10 bases between.

The CDR3, as DNA: TGTGCCAGCAGCAGTAGGGGACACATGAACACTGAAGCTTTCTTT. This sequence encodes CASSSRGHMNTEAFF. The chain couples TRBV5-5 to TRBJ1-1, with a tentative D call TRBD1 (6 bases). This CDR3 contains 15 residues. Looked up from germline, CDR1 is SGHKS and CDR2 is YYEKEE (reference sequence). Trimming took off 4 bases at V and 0 bases at J, with 13 bases between the two ends.

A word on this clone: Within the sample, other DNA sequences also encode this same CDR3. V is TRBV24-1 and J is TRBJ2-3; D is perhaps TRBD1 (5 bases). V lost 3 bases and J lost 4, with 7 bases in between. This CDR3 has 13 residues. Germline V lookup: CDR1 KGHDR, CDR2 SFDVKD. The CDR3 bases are TGTGCCACCAGTGATCAGGGCGCAGATACGCAGTATTTT. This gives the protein CATSDQGADTQYF.

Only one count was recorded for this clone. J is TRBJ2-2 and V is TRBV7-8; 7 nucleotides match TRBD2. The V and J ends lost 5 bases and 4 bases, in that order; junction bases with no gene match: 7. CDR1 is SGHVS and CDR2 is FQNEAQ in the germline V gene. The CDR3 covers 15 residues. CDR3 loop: CASSPPSGPTGELFF. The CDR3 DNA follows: TGTGCCAGCAGCCCGCCTAGCGGACCCACCGGGGAGCTGTTTTTT. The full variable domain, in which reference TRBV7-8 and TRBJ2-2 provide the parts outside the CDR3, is GAGVSQSPRYKVAKRGQDVALRCDPISGHVSLFWYQQALGQGPEFLTYFQNEAQLDKSGLPSDRFFAERPEGSVSTLKIQRTQQEDSAVYLCASSPPSGPTGELFFGEGSRLTVL.

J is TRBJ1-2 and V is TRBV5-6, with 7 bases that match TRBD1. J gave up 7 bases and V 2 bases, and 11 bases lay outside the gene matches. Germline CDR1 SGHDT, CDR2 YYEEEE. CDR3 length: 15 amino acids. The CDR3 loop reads CASSFGGQSSIGYTF. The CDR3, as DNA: TGTGCCAGCAGCTTTGGGGGACAGTCCTCTATTGGCTACACCTTC.

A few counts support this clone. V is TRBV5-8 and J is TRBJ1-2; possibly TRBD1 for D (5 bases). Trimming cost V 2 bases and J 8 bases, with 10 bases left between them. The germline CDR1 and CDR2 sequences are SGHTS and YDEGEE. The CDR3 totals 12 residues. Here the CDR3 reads CASSFFGGGYTF. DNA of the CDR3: TGTGCCAGCAGCTTTTTCGGGGGGGGCTACACCTTC.

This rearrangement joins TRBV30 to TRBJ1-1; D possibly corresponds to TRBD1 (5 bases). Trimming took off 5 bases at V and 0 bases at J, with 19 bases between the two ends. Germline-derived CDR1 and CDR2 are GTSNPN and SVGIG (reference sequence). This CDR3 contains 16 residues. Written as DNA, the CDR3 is TGTGCCTGGCGGGGGGGACTGGCTTTTATGAACACTGAAGCTTTCTTT. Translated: CAWRGGLAFMNTEAFF.

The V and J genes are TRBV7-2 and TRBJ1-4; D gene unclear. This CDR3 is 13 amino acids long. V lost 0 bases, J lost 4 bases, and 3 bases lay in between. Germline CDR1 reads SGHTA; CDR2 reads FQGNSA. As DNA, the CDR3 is TGTGCCAGCAGCTTAGCCGTTAATGAAAAACTGTTTTTT. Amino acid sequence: CASSLAVNEKLFF.

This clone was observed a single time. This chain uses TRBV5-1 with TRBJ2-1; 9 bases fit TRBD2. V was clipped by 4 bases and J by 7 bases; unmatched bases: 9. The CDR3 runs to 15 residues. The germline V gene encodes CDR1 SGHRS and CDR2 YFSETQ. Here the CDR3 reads CASSSAGGPENEQFF. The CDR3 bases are TGCGCCAGCAGCAGTGCGGGAGGGCCGGAAAATGAGCAGTTCTTC.

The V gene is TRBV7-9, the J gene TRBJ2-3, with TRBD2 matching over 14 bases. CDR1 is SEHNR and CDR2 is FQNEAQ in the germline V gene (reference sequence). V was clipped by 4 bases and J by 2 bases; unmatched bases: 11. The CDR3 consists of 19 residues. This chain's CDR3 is CASSSPGLAGVWATDTQYF. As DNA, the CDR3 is TGTGCCAGCAGCTCCCCGGGACTAGCGGGAGTGTGGGCCACAGATACGCAGTATTTT.

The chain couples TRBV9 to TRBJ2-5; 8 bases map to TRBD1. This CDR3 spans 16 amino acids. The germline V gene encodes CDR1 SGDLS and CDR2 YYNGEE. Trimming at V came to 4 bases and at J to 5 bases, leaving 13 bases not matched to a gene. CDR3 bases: TGTGCCAGCAGCCCCCATCCGGACAGGGTACTGGAGACCCAGTACTTC. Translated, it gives CASSPHPDRVLETQYF.

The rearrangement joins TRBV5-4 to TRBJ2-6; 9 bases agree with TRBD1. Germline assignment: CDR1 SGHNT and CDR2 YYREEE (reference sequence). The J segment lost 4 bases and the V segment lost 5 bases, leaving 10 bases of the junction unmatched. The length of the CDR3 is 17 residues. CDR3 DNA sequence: TGTGCCAGCAGTAAGGGACAGGGAACTACAGGGGCCAACGTCCTGACTTTC. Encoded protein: CASSKGQGTTGANVLTF.

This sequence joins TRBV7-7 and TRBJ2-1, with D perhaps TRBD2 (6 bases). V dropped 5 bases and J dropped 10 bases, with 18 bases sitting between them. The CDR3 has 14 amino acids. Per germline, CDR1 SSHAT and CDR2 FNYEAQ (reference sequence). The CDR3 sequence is CASSASGVQQEQFF. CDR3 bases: TGTGCCAGCAGCGCCTCGGGAGTCCAGCAGGAGCAGTTCTTC.

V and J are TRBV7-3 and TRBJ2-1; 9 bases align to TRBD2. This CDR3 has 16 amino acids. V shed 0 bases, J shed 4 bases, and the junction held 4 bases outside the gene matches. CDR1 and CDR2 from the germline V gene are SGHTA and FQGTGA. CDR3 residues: CASSLTPAGGYNEQFF. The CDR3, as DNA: TGTGCCAGCAGCTTAACGCCAGCGGGAGGATACAATGAGCAGTTCTTC.

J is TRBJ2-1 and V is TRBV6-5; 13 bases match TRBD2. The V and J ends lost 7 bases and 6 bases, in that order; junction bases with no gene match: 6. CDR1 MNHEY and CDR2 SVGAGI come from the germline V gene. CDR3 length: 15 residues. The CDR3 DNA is TGTGCCAGCACCCGTACTAGCGGGGGGGCCAATGAGCAGTTCTTC. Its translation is CASTRTSGGANEQFF.

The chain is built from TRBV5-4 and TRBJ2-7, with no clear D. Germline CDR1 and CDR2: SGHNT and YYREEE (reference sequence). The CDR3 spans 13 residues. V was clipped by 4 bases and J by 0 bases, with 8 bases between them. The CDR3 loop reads CASSPQSSYEQYF. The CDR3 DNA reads TGTGCCAGCAGCCCACAGAGCTCCTACGAGCAGTACTTC.

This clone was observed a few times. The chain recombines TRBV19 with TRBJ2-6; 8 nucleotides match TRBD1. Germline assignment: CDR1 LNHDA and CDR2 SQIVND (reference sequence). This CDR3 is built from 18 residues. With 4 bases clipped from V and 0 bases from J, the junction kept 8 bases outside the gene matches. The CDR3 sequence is CASSRDRPTSSGANVLTF. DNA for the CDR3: TGTGCCAGTAGTAGGGACAGGCCCACTAGCTCTGGGGCCAACGTCCTGACTTTC.

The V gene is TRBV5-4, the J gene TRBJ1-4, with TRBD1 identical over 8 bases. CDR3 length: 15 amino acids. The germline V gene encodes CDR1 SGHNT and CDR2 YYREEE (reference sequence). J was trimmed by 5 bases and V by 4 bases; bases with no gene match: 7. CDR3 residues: CASSTGQGLNEKLFF. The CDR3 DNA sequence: TGTGCCAGCAGCACAGGACAGGGATTAAATGAAAAACTGTTTTTT.

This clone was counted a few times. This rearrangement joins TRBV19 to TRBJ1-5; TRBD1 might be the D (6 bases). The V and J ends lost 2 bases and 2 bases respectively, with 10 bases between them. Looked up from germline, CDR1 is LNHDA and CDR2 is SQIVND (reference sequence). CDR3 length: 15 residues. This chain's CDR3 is CASSIPGGGNQPQHF. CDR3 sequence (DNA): TGTGCCAGTAGTATACCGGGGGGCGGCAATCAGCCCCAGCATTTT. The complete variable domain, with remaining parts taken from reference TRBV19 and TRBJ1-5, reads DGGITQSPKYLFRKEGQNVTLSCEQNLNHDAMYWYRQDPGQGLRLIYYSQIVNDFQKGDIAEGYSVSREKKESFPLTVTSAQKNPTAFYLCASSIPGGGNQPQHFGDGTRLSIL.

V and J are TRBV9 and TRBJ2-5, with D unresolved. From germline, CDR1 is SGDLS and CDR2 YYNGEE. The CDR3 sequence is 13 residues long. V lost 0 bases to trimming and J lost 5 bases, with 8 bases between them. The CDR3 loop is CASSVGAKETQYF. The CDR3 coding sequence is TGTGCCAGCAGCGTAGGCGCGAAGGAGACCCAGTACTTC.

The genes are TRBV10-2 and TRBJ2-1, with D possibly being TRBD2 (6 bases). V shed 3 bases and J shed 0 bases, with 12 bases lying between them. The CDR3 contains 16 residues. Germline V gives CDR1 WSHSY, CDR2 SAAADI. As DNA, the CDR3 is TGCGCCAGCAGTGACGGGGCGGGGCGCTCCTACAATGAGCAGTTCTTC. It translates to CASSDGAGRSYNEQFF.

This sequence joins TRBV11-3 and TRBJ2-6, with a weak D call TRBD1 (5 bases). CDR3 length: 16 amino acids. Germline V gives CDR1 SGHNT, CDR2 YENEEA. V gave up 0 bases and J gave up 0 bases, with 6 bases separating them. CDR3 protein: CASSLEGHSGANVLTF. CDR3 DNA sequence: TGTGCCAGCAGCTTAGAGGGGCACTCTGGGGCCAACGTCCTGACTTTC.

In DNA, the CDR3 is TGTGCCAGCAAGCCTCCGGGTCTAGTGGGTGAGCAGTACTTC. Translating gives CASKPPGLVGEQYF. V and J are TRBV28 and TRBJ2-7; D is undetermined. CDR1 is MDHEN and CDR2 is SYDVKM in the germline V gene. V lost 7 bases, J lost 7 bases, and 20 bases lay in between. This CDR3 spans 14 amino acids.